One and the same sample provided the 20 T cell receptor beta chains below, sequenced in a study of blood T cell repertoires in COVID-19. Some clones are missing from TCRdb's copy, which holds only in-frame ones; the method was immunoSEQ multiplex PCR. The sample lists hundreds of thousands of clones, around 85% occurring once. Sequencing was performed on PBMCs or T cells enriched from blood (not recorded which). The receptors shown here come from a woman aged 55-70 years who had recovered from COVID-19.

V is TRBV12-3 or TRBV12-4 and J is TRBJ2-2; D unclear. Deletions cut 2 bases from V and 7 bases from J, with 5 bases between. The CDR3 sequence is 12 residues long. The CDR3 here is CASSLRGGELFF. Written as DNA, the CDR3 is TGTGCCAGCAGTTTAAGAGGCGGGGAGCTGTTTTTT.

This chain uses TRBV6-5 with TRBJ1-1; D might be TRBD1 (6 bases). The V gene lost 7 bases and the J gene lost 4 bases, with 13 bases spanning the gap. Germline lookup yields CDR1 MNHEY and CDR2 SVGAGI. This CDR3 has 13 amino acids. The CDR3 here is CASTPGGGTEAFF. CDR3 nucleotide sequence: TGTGCCAGCACCCCGGGAGGGGGCACTGAAGCTTTCTTT.

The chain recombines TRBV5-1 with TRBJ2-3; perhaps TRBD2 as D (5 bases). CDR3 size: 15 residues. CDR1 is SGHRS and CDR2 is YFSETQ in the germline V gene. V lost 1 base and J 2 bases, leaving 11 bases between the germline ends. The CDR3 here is CASSLYGDVTDTQYF. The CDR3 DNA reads TGCGCCAGCAGCTTGTACGGGGATGTCACAGATACGCAGTATTTT.

In nucleotides, the CDR3 is TGTGCCTGGAGTGAACAGGGGGGGGAAGAAAAACTGTTTTTT. Encoded protein: CAWSEQGGEEKLFF. The V call is TRBV30, the J call TRBJ1-4, with 8 bases that match TRBD1. Germline CDR1 GTSNPN, CDR2 SVGIG (reference sequence). Losses at the gene ends were 1 base for V and 8 bases for J; bases not matched to a gene: 6. The CDR3 sequence is 14 residues long.

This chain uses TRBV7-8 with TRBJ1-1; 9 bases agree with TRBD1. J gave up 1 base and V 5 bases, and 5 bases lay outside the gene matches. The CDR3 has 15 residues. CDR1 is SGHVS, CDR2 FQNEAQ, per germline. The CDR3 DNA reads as TGTGCCAGCAGCCCACGGACAGGGGCGAACACTGAAGCTTTCTTT. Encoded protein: CASSPRTGANTEAFF.

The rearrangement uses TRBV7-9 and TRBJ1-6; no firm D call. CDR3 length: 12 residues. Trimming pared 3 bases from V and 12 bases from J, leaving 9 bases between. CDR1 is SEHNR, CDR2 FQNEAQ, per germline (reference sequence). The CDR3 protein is CASSFVSLPLHF. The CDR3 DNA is TGTGCCAGCAGCTTCGTATCTTTACCCCTCCACTTT. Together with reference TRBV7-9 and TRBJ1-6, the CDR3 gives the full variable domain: DTGVSQNPRHKITKRGQNVTFRCDPISEHNRLYWYRQTLGQGPEFLTYFQNEAQLEKSRLLSDRFSAERPKGSFSTLEIQRTEQGDSAMYLCASSFVSLPLHFGNGTRLTVT.

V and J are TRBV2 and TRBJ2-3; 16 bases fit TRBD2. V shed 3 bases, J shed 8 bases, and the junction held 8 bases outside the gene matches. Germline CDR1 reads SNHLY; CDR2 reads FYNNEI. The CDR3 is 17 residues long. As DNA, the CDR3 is TGTGCCAGCAGTGAGATGGGACTAGCGGGGGGGCAGGGTACGCAGTATTTT. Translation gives CASSEMGLAGGQGTQYF.

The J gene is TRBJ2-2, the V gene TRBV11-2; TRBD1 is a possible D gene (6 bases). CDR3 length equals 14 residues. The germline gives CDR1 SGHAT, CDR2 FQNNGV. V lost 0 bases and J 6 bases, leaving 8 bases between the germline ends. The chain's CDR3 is CASSLEPGAGELFF. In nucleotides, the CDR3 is TGTGCCAGCAGCTTAGAGCCAGGGGCCGGGGAGCTGTTTTTT.

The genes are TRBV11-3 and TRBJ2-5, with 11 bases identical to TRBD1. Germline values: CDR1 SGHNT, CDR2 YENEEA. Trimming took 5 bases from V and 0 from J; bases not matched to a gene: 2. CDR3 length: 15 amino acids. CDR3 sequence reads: CASSRDRGYQETQYF. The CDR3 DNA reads TGTGCCAGCAGCCGGGACAGGGGGTACCAAGAGACCCAGTACTTC. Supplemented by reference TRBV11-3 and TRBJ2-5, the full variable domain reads EAGVVQSPRYKIIEKKQPVAFWCNPISGHNTLYWYLQNLGQGPELLIRYENEEAVDDSQLPKDRFSAERLKGVDSTLKIQPAELGDSAVYLCASSRDRGYQETQYFGPGTRLLVL.

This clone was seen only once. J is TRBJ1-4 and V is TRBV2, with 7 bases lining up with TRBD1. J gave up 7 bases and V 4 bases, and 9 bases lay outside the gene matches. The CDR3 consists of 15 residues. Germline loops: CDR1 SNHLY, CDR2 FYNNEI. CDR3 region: CASSAGQTYFEKLFF. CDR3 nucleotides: TGTGCCAGCAGTGCGGGACAGACATACTTTGAAAAACTGTTTTTT.

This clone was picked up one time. Here the CDR3 reads CASSQEKGARNSPLHF. Here the CDR3 DNA reads TGTGCCAGCAGCCAAGAAAAGGGGGCCAGGAATTCACCCCTCCACTTT. The V call is TRBV14, the J call TRBJ1-6, with TRBD1 matching over 7 bases. Germline-derived CDR1 and CDR2 are SGHDN and FVKESK. Germline trimming cut 0 bases from V and 7 bases from J; bases unmatched to any gene: 6. This CDR3 is built from 16 residues. Combining the CDR3 with reference TRBV14 and TRBJ1-6 gives the whole variable domain EAGVTQFPSHSVIEKGQTVTLRCDPISGHDNLYWYRRVMGKEIKFLLHFVKESKQDESGMPNNRFLAERTGGTYSTLKVQPAELEDSGVYFCASSQEKGARNSPLHFGNGTRLTVT.

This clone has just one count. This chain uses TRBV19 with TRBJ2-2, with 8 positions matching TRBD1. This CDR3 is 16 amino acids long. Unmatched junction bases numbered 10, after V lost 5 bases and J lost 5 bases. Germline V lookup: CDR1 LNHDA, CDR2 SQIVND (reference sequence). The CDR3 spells CASSRTGNVGTGELFF. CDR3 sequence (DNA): TGTGCCAGTAGTCGGACAGGGAATGTGGGGACCGGGGAGCTGTTTTTT.

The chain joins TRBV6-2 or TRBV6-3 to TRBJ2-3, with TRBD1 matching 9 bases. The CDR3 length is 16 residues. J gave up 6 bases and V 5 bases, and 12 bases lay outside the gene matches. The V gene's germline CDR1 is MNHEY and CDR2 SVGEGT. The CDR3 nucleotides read TGTGCCAGCAGTCCCCATACAGGGGGCGCAAGGGATACGCAGTATTTT. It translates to CASSPHTGGARDTQYF.

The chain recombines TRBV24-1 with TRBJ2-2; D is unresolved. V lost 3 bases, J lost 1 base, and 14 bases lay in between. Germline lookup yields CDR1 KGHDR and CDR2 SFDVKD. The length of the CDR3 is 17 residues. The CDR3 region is CATSDTTVSENTGELFF. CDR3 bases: TGTGCCACCAGTGATACCACAGTATCCGAGAACACCGGGGAGCTGTTTTTT.

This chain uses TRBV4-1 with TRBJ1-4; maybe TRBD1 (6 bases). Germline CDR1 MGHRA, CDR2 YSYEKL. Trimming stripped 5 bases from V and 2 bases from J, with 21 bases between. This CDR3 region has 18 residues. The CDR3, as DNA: TGCGCCAGCAGCACCCGCGATACAAACAGGGCGACTAATGAAAAACTGTTTTTT. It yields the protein CASSTRDTNRATNEKLFF.

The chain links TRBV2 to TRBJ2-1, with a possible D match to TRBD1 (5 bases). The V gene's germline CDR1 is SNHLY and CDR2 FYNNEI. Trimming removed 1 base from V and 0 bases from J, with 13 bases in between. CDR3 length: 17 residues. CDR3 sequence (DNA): TGTGCCAGCAGTGAAGTGGTAGGGGCGAGCTCCTACAATGAGCAGTTCTTC. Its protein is CASSEVVGASSYNEQFF. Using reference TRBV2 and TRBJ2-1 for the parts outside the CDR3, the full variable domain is EPEVTQTPSHQVTQMGQEVILRCVPISNHLYFYWYRQILGQKVEFLVSFYNNEISEKSEIFDDQFSVERPDGSNFTLKIRSTKLEDSAMYFCASSEVVGASSYNEQFFGPGTRLTVL.

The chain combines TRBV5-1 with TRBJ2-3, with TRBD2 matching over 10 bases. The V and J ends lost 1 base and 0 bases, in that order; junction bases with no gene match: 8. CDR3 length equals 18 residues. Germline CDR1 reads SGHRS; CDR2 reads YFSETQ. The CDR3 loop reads CASSLMASGGLSTDTQYF. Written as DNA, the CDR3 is TGCGCCAGCAGCTTGATGGCTAGCGGGGGCCTTAGCACAGATACGCAGTATTTT.

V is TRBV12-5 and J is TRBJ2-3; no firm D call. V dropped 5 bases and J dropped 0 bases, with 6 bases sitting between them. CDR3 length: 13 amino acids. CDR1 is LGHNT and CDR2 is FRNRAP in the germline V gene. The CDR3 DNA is TGTGCTAGTGGTCTGTCTAGCACAGATACGCAGTATTTT. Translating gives CASGLSSTDTQYF.

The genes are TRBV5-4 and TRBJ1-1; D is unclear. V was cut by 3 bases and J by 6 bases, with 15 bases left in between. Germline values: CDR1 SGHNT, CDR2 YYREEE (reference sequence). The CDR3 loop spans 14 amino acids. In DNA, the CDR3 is TGTGCCAGCAGCTCGCTGAAGGCTAGGCCTGAAGCTTTCTTT. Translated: CASSSLKARPEAFF.

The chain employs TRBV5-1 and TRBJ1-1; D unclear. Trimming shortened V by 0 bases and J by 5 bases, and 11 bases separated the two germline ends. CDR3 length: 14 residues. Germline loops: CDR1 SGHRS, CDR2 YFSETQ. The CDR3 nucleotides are TGCGCCAGCAGCTTGGAGGAACCGGGGACTGAAGCTTTCTTT. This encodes CASSLEEPGTEAFF.